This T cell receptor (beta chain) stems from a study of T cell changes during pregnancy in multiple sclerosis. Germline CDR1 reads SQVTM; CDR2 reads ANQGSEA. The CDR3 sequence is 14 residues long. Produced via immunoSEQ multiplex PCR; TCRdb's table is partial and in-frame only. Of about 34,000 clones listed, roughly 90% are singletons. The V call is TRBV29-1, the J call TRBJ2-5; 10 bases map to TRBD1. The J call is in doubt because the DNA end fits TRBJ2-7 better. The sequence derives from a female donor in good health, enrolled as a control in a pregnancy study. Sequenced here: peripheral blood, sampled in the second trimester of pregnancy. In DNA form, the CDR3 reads TGCAGCGTTCGTGGACAGGGGGTCTCCTACGAGCAGTACTTC. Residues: CSVRGQGVSYEQYF.